The 28 T cell receptor beta chains given below trace back to one sample, sequenced in a study of blood T cell repertoires in COVID-19. TCRdb's table, derived via immunoSEQ multiplex PCR, lists solely in-frame clones and lacks some. Among 70,000 to 85,000 clones listed, over 70% were seen once. Sequenced input: peripheral blood. Receptors originate from a man at least 80 years old with acute or convalescent COVID-19.

The V gene is TRBV9, the J gene TRBJ2-5; TRBD1 is a possible D gene (5 bases). CDR1 is SGDLS, CDR2 YYNGEE, per germline. This CDR3 is 15 amino acids long. V lost 4 bases, J lost 6 bases, and 19 bases lay in between. CDR3 coding DNA: TGTGCCAGCAGCCCCCAGGGTCAGCTTCTTAAGACCCAGTACTTC. This encodes CASSPQGQLLKTQYF.

This clone has only one observation. The CDR3 DNA is TGTGCCAGCAGCCCTCAACTAGCGGGGGGGTCCAATGAGCAGTTCTTC. Translating it yields CASSPQLAGGSNEQFF. V gene TRBV9 combines with J gene TRBJ2-1; the match to TRBD2 covers 13 bases. V trimming: 4 bases; J trimming: 6 bases; junction bases outside the gene matches: 7. CDR1 is SGDLS, CDR2 YYNGEE, per germline. The length of the CDR3 is 16 residues.

This clone appeared a single time. The chain recombines TRBV30 with TRBJ2-5, with D possibly being TRBD1 (5 bases). The CDR3 has 11 residues. Germline V gene sequence: CDR1 GTSNPN, CDR2 SVGIG (reference sequence). V lost 5 bases, J lost 3 bases, and 7 bases lay in between. The CDR3 DNA follows: TGTGCCTGGGGCAGGGAAGAGACCCAGTACTTC. As protein: CAWGREETQYF.

This clone was detected a few times. The chain uses TRBV2 and TRBJ1-6; no reliable D call. This CDR3 comprises 15 residues. Germline CDR1 SNHLY, CDR2 FYNNEI. The V and J ends lost 3 bases and 6 bases respectively, with 12 bases between them. The CDR3 nucleotides read TGTGCCAGCAGTGAGAGGAGAGAGGGTAATTCACCCCTCCACTTT. Translating gives CASSERREGNSPLHF.

The chain links TRBV2 to TRBJ1-1, with unresolved D. Trimming shortened V by 8 bases and J by 5 bases, and 9 bases separated the two germline ends. Germline V gene sequence: CDR1 SNHLY, CDR2 FYNNEI. The CDR3 is 11 residues long. CDR3 DNA sequence: TGTGCCAGCGTTGAGGGAACTGAAGCTTTCTTT. Its protein product is CASVEGTEAFF. The full variable domain, completed using reference TRBV2 and TRBJ1-1, is EPEVTQTPSHQVTQMGQEVILRCVPISNHLYFYWYRQILGQKVEFLVSFYNNEISEKSEIFDDQFSVERPDGSNFTLKIRSTKLEDSAMYFCASVEGTEAFFGQGTRLTVV.

The chain employs TRBV25-1 and TRBJ2-5; 11 bases line up with TRBD1. Germline lookup yields CDR1 MGHDK and CDR2 SYGVNS. This CDR3 contains 17 residues. Germline trimming cut 5 bases from V and 1 base from J; bases unmatched to any gene: 9. In DNA form, the CDR3 reads TGTGCCAGCAGTCCCCGTCTAGGGACAGGGGGCCAAGAGACCCAGTACTTC. This sequence encodes CASSPRLGTGGQETQYF. Supplemented by reference TRBV25-1 and TRBJ2-5, the full variable domain reads EADIYQTPRYLVIGTGKKITLECSQTMGHDKMYWYQQDPGMELHLIHYSYGVNSTEKGDLSSESTVSRIRTEHFPLTLESARPSHTSQYLCASSPRLGTGGQETQYFGPGTRLLVL.

The chain joins TRBV3-1 (or the pseudogene TRBV3-2) to TRBJ2-5, with unresolved D. Germline loops: CDR1 LGHDT, CDR2 YNNKEL (reference sequence). The CDR3 consists of 15 residues. Trimming stripped 6 bases from V and 0 bases from J, with 14 bases between. In DNA form, the CDR3 reads TGTGCCAGCAGTCCCAGGTCAGAGTACCAAGAGACCCAGTACTTC. Protein product: CASSPRSEYQETQYF.

The chain uses TRBV11-1 and TRBJ2-5; D is perhaps TRBD2 (5 bases). Germline V gene sequence: CDR1 SGHAT, CDR2 FQDESV (reference sequence). V lost 4 bases and J lost 1, with 10 bases in between. The CDR3 is 14 amino acids. CDR3 bases: TGTGCCAGCAGCTGGAGGTCAGTCCAAGAGACCCAGTACTTC. As protein: CASSWRSVQETQYF.

The CDR3 spells CASSEASGWETQYF. DNA for the CDR3: TGTGCCAGCAGTGAGGCTAGCGGGTGGGAGACCCAGTACTTC. The chain couples TRBV2 to TRBJ2-5, with TRBD2 matching over 8 bases. With 3 bases clipped from V and 5 bases from J, the junction kept 5 bases outside the gene matches. CDR1 and CDR2 from the germline V gene are SNHLY and FYNNEI. The CDR3 sequence is 14 residues long.

The chain links TRBV2 to TRBJ2-7, with 9 bases fitting TRBD2. This CDR3 region has 15 residues. The germline V gene has CDR1 SNHLY and CDR2 FYNNEI. V was pared by 1 base and J by 6 bases, with 7 bases of the junction left unmatched. CDR3 coding DNA: TGTGCCAGCAGTGAAGTGGCTAGCGGGAAGGGCGAGCAGTACTTC. Its translation is CASSEVASGKGEQYF.

The J gene is TRBJ1-3, the V gene TRBV28; D remains ambiguous. Germline V gene data show CDR1 as MDHEN and CDR2 as SYDVKM. This CDR3 is built from 13 residues. The V and J ends lost 8 bases and 4 bases respectively, with 12 bases between them. The CDR3 is CASHVHAGNTIYF. The CDR3 DNA reads as TGTGCCAGCCATGTACACGCCGGAAACACCATATATTTT.

This clone was seen more than once but under ten times. The genes are TRBV5-1 and TRBJ1-2; 7 bases match TRBD1. Germline assignment: CDR1 SGHRS and CDR2 YFSETQ. The CDR3 sequence is 14 residues long. The J segment lost 6 bases and the V segment lost 0 bases, leaving 5 bases of the junction unmatched. The CDR3 sequence: CASSLVGQDHGYTF. CDR3 in DNA: TGCGCCAGCAGCTTGGTAGGACAGGACCATGGCTACACCTTC. Variable domain in full (rest from reference TRBV5-1 and TRBJ1-2): KAGVTQTPRYLIKTRGQQVTLSCSPISGHRSVSWYQQTPGQGLQFLFEYFSETQRNKGNFPGRFSGRQFSNSRSEMNVSTLELGDSALYLCASSLVGQDHGYTFGSGTRLTVV.

This chain uses TRBV21-1 with TRBJ2-7; the DNA was not used to check the table's D call, TRBD1. TRBV21-1 corresponds to a pseudogene. This CDR3 has 16 amino acids. This chain's CDR3 is CASSKTMSGQSYEQYF. CDR3 nucleotide sequence: TGTGCCAGCAGCAAAACAATGTCTGGACAGTCTTACGAGCAGTACTTC.

This clone turned up a few times. This CDR3 reads CASSLKGQGSEQYF. As DNA, the CDR3 is TGTGCCAGCAGCTTAAAGGGACAGGGGTCCGAGCAGTACTTC. The V call is TRBV7-8, the J call TRBJ2-7; 10 positions match TRBD1. V lost 2 bases, J lost 6 bases, and 4 bases stayed unmatched. Germline values: CDR1 SGHVS, CDR2 FQNEAQ. The CDR3 length is 14 residues.

The CDR3 loop is CAAASGGDSTDTQYF. The CDR3, as DNA: TGTGCGGCGGCTAGCGGGGGGGATAGCACAGATACGCAGTATTTT. The chain recombines TRBV5-4 with TRBJ2-3; 12 bases map to TRBD2. CDR3 length equals 15 residues. Germline values: CDR1 SGHNT, CDR2 YYREEE (reference sequence).

V gene TRBV11-2 combines with J gene TRBJ2-3, with a possible D match to TRBD1 (6 bases). The ends were cut back, 1 base at V and 5 bases at J, with 13 bases in the middle. The V gene's germline CDR1 is SGHAT and CDR2 FQNNGV. The CDR3 consists of 15 residues. The CDR3, as DNA: TGTGCCAGCAGCTTAGGGGAGACAGGTCAAGATACGCAGTATTTT. Residues: CASSLGETGQDTQYF.

The chain has TRBV5-5 and TRBJ1-2; D not resolved. The CDR3 runs 12 residues. V was shortened by 0 bases and J by 7 bases, with 7 bases between the two germline ends. In germline, CDR1 is SGHKS, CDR2 YYEKEE (reference sequence). The CDR3 DNA reads TGTGCCAGCAGCTTGGGTGCGGGTGGCTACACCTTC. This gives the protein CASSLGAGGYTF.

V gene TRBV9 combines with J gene TRBJ1-2, with D perhaps TRBD1 (5 bases). CDR1 is SGDLS, CDR2 YYNGEE, per germline. V lost 3 bases to trimming and J lost 6 bases, with 12 bases between them. There are 13 residues in the CDR3. CDR3: CASSDGGVDGYTF. The CDR3, as DNA: TGTGCCAGCAGCGATGGGGGGGTAGATGGCTACACCTTC.

This clone is a singleton in its sample. This chain uses TRBV5-4 with TRBJ2-5; D call uncertain. V gave up 0 bases and J gave up 3 bases, with 9 bases separating them. This CDR3 comprises 14 residues. Germline CDR1 is SGHNT and CDR2 is YYREEE (reference sequence). In DNA, the CDR3 is TGTGCCAGCAGCTTGGAGCCGTTAAAAGAGACCCAGTACTTC. Its translation is CASSLEPLKETQYF.

This chain connects TRBV6-5 to TRBJ2-7; 10 bases map to TRBD1. Germline-derived CDR1 and CDR2 are MNHEY and SVGAGI. This CDR3 has 15 residues. Losses at the gene ends were 6 bases for V and 5 bases for J; bases not matched to a gene: 10. The CDR3 nucleotides are TGTGCCAGCAGGCCGGTGGACAGGGGGATCAACGAGCAGTACTTC. This gives the protein CASRPVDRGINEQYF.

The V call is TRBV27, the J call TRBJ2-7; possibly TRBD1 for D (8 bases). Deletions cut 5 bases from V and 5 bases from J, with 13 bases between. Germline V gene sequence: CDR1 MNHEY, CDR2 SMNVEV (reference sequence). The CDR3 contains 13 residues. This chain's CDR3 is CASSQGAGDEQYF. As DNA, the CDR3 is TGTGCCAGCAGTCAGGGGGCGGGAGACGAGCAGTACTTC.

CDR3 protein: CASSPLGGLNTEAFF. The CDR3 DNA sequence: TGTGCCAGTAGCCCTTTGGGAGGTTTGAACACTGAAGCTTTCTTT. The chain couples TRBV19 to TRBJ1-1; no clear D. Germline V gene lookup returns CDR1 LNHDA and CDR2 SQIVND (reference sequence). The CDR3 contains 15 residues. V shed 6 bases and J shed 0 bases, with 14 bases lying between them.

CDR3 protein: CSVDLGGYGYTF. The DNA of the CDR3 is TGCAGCGTTGACTTAGGAGGGTATGGCTACACCTTC. V usage is TRBV29-1 and J usage is TRBJ1-2; D gene uncertain. The V end was cut by 3 bases, the J end by 5 bases, with 10 bases between. This CDR3 is 12 amino acids long. The V gene's germline CDR1 is SQVTM and CDR2 ANQGSEA.

The chain joins TRBV13 to TRBJ2-3, with 11 bases fitting TRBD2. The CDR3 consists of 17 residues. V shed 2 bases, J shed 3 bases, and the junction held 7 bases outside the gene matches. CDR1 is PRHDT, CDR2 FYEKMQ, per germline (reference sequence). The CDR3 DNA sequence: TGTGCCAGCAGCTTACCTCGACCTAGCGGGGGGACAGATACGCAGTATTTT. Protein product: CASSLPRPSGGTDTQYF.

The chain carries TRBV11-2 and TRBJ2-5, with TRBD2 matching 13 bases. V lost 0 bases, J lost 4 bases, and 5 bases stayed unmatched. The CDR3 totals 17 residues. Germline CDR1 reads SGHAT; CDR2 reads FQNNGV. The CDR3 is CASSLDFTSGGVETQYF. For the CDR3, the DNA is TGTGCCAGCAGCTTAGATTTTACTAGCGGGGGGGTAGAGACCCAGTACTTC.

This rearrangement joins TRBV6-5 to TRBJ1-6; D ambiguous. The CDR3 sequence is 13 residues long. Germline V lookup: CDR1 MNHEY, CDR2 SVGAGI. V was clipped by 6 bases and J by 8 bases, with 11 bases between them. CDR3 DNA sequence: TGTGCCAGCAGAAGATCCACGGATTCACCCCTCCACTTT. It specifies CASRRSTDSPLHF.

This clone was counted only a few times. V and J are TRBV3-1 (or the pseudogene TRBV3-2) and TRBJ1-2, with 10 bases that match TRBD1. The germline V gene has CDR1 LGHDT and CDR2 YNNKEL (reference sequence). The CDR3 length is 16 residues. Trimming cost V 4 bases and J 5 bases; bases outside gene matches: 10. CDR3 sequence (DNA): TGTGCCAGCAGCCTCCAGGACAGGGGGATTGGGTATGGCTACACCTTC. Encoded protein: CASSLQDRGIGYGYTF.

This sequence joins TRBV5-5 and TRBJ1-1, with D unclear. The CDR3 totals 13 residues. The V gene's germline CDR1 is SGHKS and CDR2 YYEKEE (reference sequence). The V and J ends lost 0 bases and 0 bases respectively, with 3 bases between them. CDR3: CASSLGMNTEAFF. The CDR3 nucleotides are TGTGCCAGCAGCTTGGGTATGAACACTGAAGCTTTCTTT.